The 27 T cell receptor beta chains in this list originate from one sample, sequenced in a study of technical replicates of blood from a few donors. TCRdb's copy holds only in-frame clones and misses some; the assay was immunoSEQ multiplex PCR. The sample includes approximately 76,000 clones, 65% to 90% seen only once; the top ten take under 5.5%. The sample consisted of PBMCs. The receptors derive from a human donor in good health. Some clones in this sample may be carry-over from other donors' samples.

The chain couples TRBV18 to TRBJ1-1, with 10 positions matching TRBD1. Germline V lookup: CDR1 KGHSH, CDR2 LQKENI. The ends lost 3 bases at V and 3 bases at J; junction bases unmatched: 4. This CDR3 spans 15 amino acids. The CDR3 loop is CASSPRQGADTEAFF. CDR3 in DNA: TGTGCCAGCTCACCGCGACAGGGGGCGGACACTGAAGCTTTCTTT. Combining the CDR3 with reference TRBV18 and TRBJ1-1 gives the whole variable domain NAGVMQNPRHLVRRRGQEARLRCSPMKGHSHVYWYRQLPEEGLKFMVYLQKENIIDESGMPKERFSAEFPKEGPSILRIQQVVRGDSAAYFCASSPRQGADTEAFFGQGTRLTVV.

J is TRBJ2-1 and V is TRBV7-2, with a tentative D call TRBD1 (8 bases). Trimming removed 2 bases at V and 7 bases at J, with 15 bases between. The CDR3 runs to 15 residues. CDR1 is SGHTA and CDR2 is FQGNSA in the germline V gene. This CDR3 is CASSLNRGGMNEQFF. In nucleotides, the CDR3 is TGTGCCAGCAGCTTAAACAGGGGGGGGATGAATGAGCAGTTCTTC.

The chain links TRBV6-6 to TRBJ2-7; D is possibly TRBD2 (5 bases). Germline CDR1 MNHNY, CDR2 SVGAGI (reference sequence). V lost 6 bases, J lost 2 bases, and 8 bases lay in between. The CDR3 consists of 12 residues. The CDR3 DNA follows: TGTGCCAGCAGCCGGGGTGCCTACGAGCAGTACTTC. Translating gives CASSRGAYEQYF.

The chain carries TRBV5-1 and TRBJ1-1, with a weak D call TRBD1 (5 bases). The CDR3 has 15 residues. Germline CDR1 reads SGHRS; CDR2 reads YFSETQ. V lost 2 bases, J lost 0 bases, and 11 bases lay in between. The CDR3 sequence: CASSLTGLMNTEAFF. CDR3 coding DNA: TGCGCCAGCAGCTTAACAGGCCTCATGAACACTGAAGCTTTCTTT. The full variable domain, in which reference TRBV5-1 and TRBJ1-1 provide the parts outside the CDR3, is KAGVTQTPRYLIKTRGQQVTLSCSPISGHRSVSWYQQTPGQGLQFLFEYFSETQRNKGNFPGRFSGRQFSNSRSEMNVSTLELGDSALYLCASSLTGLMNTEAFFGQGTRLTVV.

V usage is TRBV4-2 and J usage is TRBJ2-7, with D possibly being TRBD1 (5 bases). Between the trimmed V and J ends, which lost 4 bases and 0 bases, there was a span of 10 bases. This CDR3 contains 14 residues. Germline CDR1 LGHNA, CDR2 YNFKEQ. As DNA, the CDR3 is TGTGCCAGCAGCCCAGGGCCGAGCTCCTACGAGCAGTACTTC. Translating gives CASSPGPSSYEQYF.

J is TRBJ1-1 and V is TRBV7-9; tentatively, D is TRBD1 (6 bases). CDR3 length equals 14 residues. CDR1 SEHNR and CDR2 FQNEAQ come from the germline V gene (reference sequence). Trimming pared 5 bases from V and 4 bases from J, leaving 14 bases between. The DNA of the CDR3 is TGTGCCAGCAGCACGCGAGGGGGTCTCACTGAAGCTTTCTTT. This codes for CASSTRGGLTEAFF.

The chain couples TRBV4-2 to TRBJ1-1, with TRBD1 matching over 7 bases. The CDR3 is 16 amino acids. Trimming cost V 5 bases and J 6 bases; bases outside gene matches: 15. The germline gives CDR1 LGHNA, CDR2 YNFKEQ. The CDR3 is CASSEYQPGTEAEAFF. The CDR3 DNA sequence: TGTGCCAGCAGCGAGTATCAGCCCGGGACAGAGGCTGAAGCTTTCTTT.

This clone has just a few counts. CDR3 DNA sequence: TGTGCCAGCAGCCCCGCTGGACTAACACGGAATGAGCAGTTCTTC. Translated, it gives CASSPAGLTRNEQFF. This chain connects TRBV7-8 to TRBJ2-1, with D tentatively TRBD2 (6 bases). Germline V CDR1 and CDR2: SGHVS, FQNEAQ. V dropped 5 bases and J dropped 7 bases, with 18 bases sitting between them. This CDR3 is built from 15 residues.

The chain is built from TRBV5-1 and TRBJ2-1; 7 bases line up with TRBD2. From germline, CDR1 is SGHRS and CDR2 YFSETQ. CDR3 length: 14 amino acids. J gave up 5 bases and V 3 bases, and 5 bases lay outside the gene matches. In nucleotides, the CDR3 is TGCGCCAGCAGCTGGGTAGGGACTAACAATGAGCAGTTCTTC. Translation: CASSWVGTNNEQFF.

V and J are TRBV27 and TRBJ2-3; 8 bases match TRBD1. Germline CDR1 is MNHEY and CDR2 is SMNVEV (reference sequence). Trimming at V came to 5 bases and at J to 4 bases, leaving 5 bases not matched to a gene. The CDR3 runs to 14 residues. The CDR3 DNA follows: TGTGCCAGCAGTCTTCGACAGGGGCCAGATACGCAGTATTTT. It specifies CASSLRQGPDTQYF.

The CDR3 spells CASSPPGGLGTEAFF. In nucleotides, the CDR3 is TGTGCCAGCAGTCCCCCGGGAGGGCTAGGAACTGAAGCTTTCTTT. V usage is TRBV28 and J usage is TRBJ1-1; unclear D gene. Deletions cut 5 bases from V and 5 bases from J, with 18 bases between. CDR1 is MDHEN, CDR2 SYDVKM, per germline. The CDR3 totals 15 residues.

The chain is built from TRBV6-5 and TRBJ2-7; weak D call: TRBD2 (5 bases). Germline V gene sequence: CDR1 MNHEY, CDR2 SVGAGI. V was clipped by 10 bases and J by 3 bases, with 10 bases between them. This CDR3 region has 11 residues. The CDR3, as DNA: TGTGCCACCCAAACTAGCTACGAGCAGTACTTC. It encodes CATQTSYEQYF.

This clone was recorded only once. The rearrangement links TRBV4-1 to TRBJ2-5; perhaps TRBD1 as D (5 bases). The V end was cut by 5 bases, the J end by 5 bases, with 12 bases between. Germline V gives CDR1 MGHRA, CDR2 YSYEKL. The CDR3 is made up of 13 amino acids. The CDR3 sequence: CASSSKGLETQYF. The CDR3 nucleotides are TGCGCCAGCAGCTCGAAGGGGCTCGAGACCCAGTACTTC.

The chain couples TRBV18 to TRBJ1-5, with a tentative D call TRBD1 (5 bases). The CDR3 covers 13 residues. Trimming left V 5 bases short and J 5 bases short, with 10 bases between. Germline V CDR1 and CDR2: KGHSH, LQKENI. The CDR3 DNA sequence: TGTGCCAGCTCATTCAGGGAAGATCAGCCCCAGCATTTT. This encodes CASSFREDQPQHF.

As DNA, the CDR3 is TGTGCCACCAGCAGAGACGGGCCAGGGGGGACCCAGTACTTC. Translating gives CATSRDGPGGTQYF. The V and J genes are TRBV15 and TRBJ2-5; 7 nucleotides match TRBD1. Germline values: CDR1 LNHNV, CDR2 YYDKDF (reference sequence). V was clipped by 0 bases and J by 7 bases; unmatched bases: 5. The CDR3 has 14 residues.

This clone was recorded once. The rearrangement joins TRBV7-9 to TRBJ2-7; 8 bases align to TRBD1. The CDR3 has 15 amino acids. The germline V gene has CDR1 SEHNR and CDR2 FQNEAQ (reference sequence). V lost 2 bases to trimming and J lost 0 bases; unmatched junction nucleotides: 3. The CDR3 loop is CASSLPQGDSYEQYF. CDR3 DNA: TGTGCCAGCAGCTTACCACAGGGGGACTCCTACGAGCAGTACTTC.

V and J are TRBV18 and TRBJ1-2; 9 bases are a match to TRBD1. Germline V CDR1 and CDR2: KGHSH, LQKENI. CDR3 length: 15 amino acids. J was trimmed by 6 bases and V by 5 bases; bases with no gene match: 10. The CDR3 DNA is TGTGCCAGCTCAACTAACAGGGGGCCCCGCGATGGCTACACCTTC. Its translation is CASSTNRGPRDGYTF.

This clone was found many times. The V gene is TRBV27, the J gene TRBJ2-3, with TRBD2 matching 8 bases. Germline V gives CDR1 MNHEY, CDR2 SMNVEV (reference sequence). V was pared by 2 bases and J by 2 bases, with 6 bases of the junction left unmatched. The CDR3 covers 16 residues. CDR3 coding DNA: TGTGCCAGCAGTTTAGGGGTTAGCGGGGCCACAGATACGCAGTATTTT. Protein sequence: CASSLGVSGATDTQYF.

The chain recombines TRBV7-2 with TRBJ2-7; D not resolved. CDR3 length equals 14 residues. Between the trimmed V and J ends, which lost 1 base and 2 bases, there was a span of 9 bases. Looked up from germline, CDR1 is SGHTA and CDR2 is FQGNSA. Written as DNA, the CDR3 is TGTGCCAGCAGCTTAGGTGTACAGACCTACGAGCAGTACTTC. This encodes CASSLGVQTYEQYF.

The CDR3: CASSYSRGSQPQHF. The CDR3 DNA reads TGTGCCAGCAGTTACTCAAGGGGGTCTCAGCCCCAGCATTTT. This sequence joins TRBV6-5 and TRBJ1-5, with a weak D call TRBD1 (6 bases). Trimming stripped 0 bases from V and 6 bases from J, with 9 bases between. The CDR3 is 14 residues long. Germline CDR1 is MNHEY and CDR2 is SVGAGI.

The V and J genes are TRBV6-1 and TRBJ2-1; possible D gene TRBD2, 6 bases. Germline V lookup: CDR1 MNHNS, CDR2 SASEGT. This CDR3 contains 14 residues. Trimming shortened V by 8 bases and J by 10 bases, and 21 bases separated the two germline ends. Here the CDR3 DNA reads TGTGCCAGCCAAACCGGGACTCCTGCCAGGGAGCAGTTCTTC. Protein sequence: CASQTGTPAREQFF.

This clone was detected only a few times. This sequence joins TRBV15 and TRBJ1-5, with D possibly being TRBD1 (5 bases). Trimming stripped 0 bases from V and 14 bases from J, with 11 bases between. The CDR3 is 12 amino acids. Germline CDR1 reads LNHNV; CDR2 reads YYDKDF (reference sequence). The CDR3 region is CATSREGTGEHF. In nucleotides, the CDR3 is TGTGCCACCAGCAGAGAAGGTACGGGGGAGCATTTT. Supplemented by reference TRBV15 and TRBJ1-5, the full variable domain reads DAMVIQNPRYQVTQFGKPVTLSCSQTLNHNVMYWYQQKSSQAPKLLFHYYDKDFNNEADTPDNFQSRRPNTSFCFLDIRSPGLGDTAMYLCATSREGTGEHFGDGTRLSIL.

The chain has TRBV27 and TRBJ2-3; 10 bases fit TRBD1. V lost 2 bases, J lost 10 bases, and 9 bases stayed unmatched. CDR1 is MNHEY, CDR2 SMNVEV, per germline (reference sequence). This CDR3 is built from 15 residues. In nucleotides, the CDR3 is TGTGCCAGCAGTTTAGATCGGGACAGGGGTTGGGCGCAGTATTTT. Protein: CASSLDRDRGWAQYF.

The rearrangement joins TRBV11-1 to TRBJ2-7; D gene unclear. Trimming removed 1 base at V and 6 bases at J, with 7 bases between. This CDR3 has 12 amino acids. Germline V lookup: CDR1 SGHAT, CDR2 FQDESV (reference sequence). In DNA form, the CDR3 reads TGTGCCAGCAGCTTAGATAGAAGCGAGCAGTACTTC. Translating it yields CASSLDRSEQYF.

The rearrangement joins TRBV6-5 to TRBJ2-5; tentatively, D is TRBD1 (5 bases). Germline CDR1 and CDR2: MNHEY and SVGAGI. This CDR3 is built from 14 residues. Trimming removed 0 bases at V and 7 bases at J, with 12 bases between. The CDR3 bases are TGTGCCAGCAGTTACTCGCCAGGGATCGGGACCCAGTACTTC. It translates to CASSYSPGIGTQYF.

The rearrangement uses TRBV4-3 and TRBJ1-2; D not certain. The CDR3 is 14 residues long. V was cut by 0 bases and J by 4 bases, with 9 bases left in between. Germline lookup yields CDR1 LGHNA and CDR2 YSLEER. CDR3: CASSQDSGSYGYTF. DNA of the CDR3: TGCGCCAGCAGCCAAGATTCGGGTAGCTATGGCTACACCTTC.

The chain carries TRBV5-1 and TRBJ1-2, with D hard to call. The germline V gene encodes CDR1 SGHRS and CDR2 YFSETQ. Trimming took off 0 bases at V and 5 bases at J, with 11 bases between the two ends. This CDR3 region has 14 residues. For the CDR3, the DNA is TGCGCCAGCAGCTTGGCCGGGAACCTTTATGGCTACACCTTC. Residues: CASSLAGNLYGYTF.